This TCR beta chain was observed in a study of cytomegalovirus exposure and HLA in healthy donors. The PCR was carried out with 60 Vbeta primers and 13 Jbeta primers. Some clones are missing from TCRdb's copy, which holds only in-frame ones; the method was immunoSEQ multiplex PCR. The table shows approximately 60,000 clones, with 65% to 90% occurring only once. This CDR3 is 14 amino acids long. J was trimmed by 5 bases and V by 0 bases; bases with no gene match: 5. The germline CDR1 and CDR2 sequences are SGDLS and YYNGEE. This clone was seen just once. This chain connects TRBV9 to TRBJ2-7, with 7 bases identical to TRBD1. This TCR was recovered from a man younger than 45 in good health and CMV-seronegative. The sample consisted of PBMCs. This CDR3 is CASSVEGAADEQYF. Written as DNA, the CDR3 is TGTGCCAGCAGCGTAGAGGGGGCGGCGGACGAGCAGTACTTC.